This passage covers 22 T cell receptor beta chains from one sample sequenced in a study of human T cells and chemical hapten exposure. Time point in this sample: patch test 2, 6 weeks after DPC sensitization. Treatment: therapeutic diphenylcyclopropenone sensitization with weekly scalp DPC. TCRdb reanalysed the RACE reads using MiXCR and keeps one entry per CDR3 protein. The sample has hundreds of thousands of distinct CDR3 sequences; about 6% are singletons. The starting material was whole blood, obtained in connection with sensitization to the hapten diphenylcyclopropenone (DPC). The receptor set was obtained from a young woman with alopecia areata. Some clones in this sample may be carry-over from other donors' samples.

A word on this clonotype: A read error is the likely source, as a far larger clone sits one nucleotide away. This chain connects TRBV10-3 to TRBJ1-1; D unresolved. Germline V gene sequence: CDR1 ENHRY, CDR2 SYGVKD. There are 11 residues in the CDR3. V lost 6 bases to trimming and J lost 1 base, with 3 bases between them. The CDR3 protein is CAISKNTEAFF. The CDR3 nucleotides read TGTGCCATCAGCAAGAACACTGAAGCTTTCTTT.

This clonotype was seen a few times. This chain uses TRBV6-2 or TRBV6-3 with TRBJ2-1; 13 bases map to TRBD2. CDR3 length equals 18 residues. With 7 bases clipped from V and 0 bases from J, the junction kept 9 bases outside the gene matches. Germline V CDR1 and CDR2: MNHEY, SVGEGT. The CDR3 bases are TGTGCCAGCAACTACGGGACTAGCGGGACCATCTCCTACAATGAGCAGTTCTTC. Protein sequence: CASNYGTSGTISYNEQFF.

The table lists this clonotype with a few counts. The V call is TRBV6-2 or TRBV6-3, the J call TRBJ1-1; D unclear. V gave up 2 bases and J gave up 1 base, with 8 bases separating them. Germline assignment: CDR1 MNHEY and CDR2 SVGEGT. The CDR3 spans 14 residues. CDR3 protein: CASSYNGPNTEAFF. The CDR3 coding sequence is TGTGCCAGCAGTTACAACGGCCCGAACACTGAAGCTTTCTTT.

In this sample, this clonotype turned up a few times. V usage is TRBV10-3 and J usage is TRBJ1-2, with 10 bases lining up with TRBD1. CDR3 length: 14 residues. The V gene's germline CDR1 is ENHRY and CDR2 SYGVKD. Trimming removed 7 bases from V and 7 bases from J; junction bases left unmatched: 9. CDR3 DNA: TGTGCCATCACCGGCGGGACAGGGGCAACTGGCTACACCTTC. This gives the protein CAITGGTGATGYTF.

This clonotype came up a few times. The V call is TRBV2, the J call TRBJ1-2; 8 positions match TRBD1. The J segment lost 3 bases and the V segment lost 7 bases, leaving 7 bases of the junction unmatched. The CDR3 is made up of 14 amino acids. Germline V gene lookup returns CDR1 SNHLY and CDR2 FYNNEI. This CDR3 is CASTDREKYYGYTF. The CDR3 DNA reads TGTGCCAGCACGGACAGGGAGAAGTACTATGGCTACACCTTC.

This clonotype was counted only a few times. The chain employs TRBV7-8 and TRBJ1-3, with D maybe TRBD1 (5 bases). Germline CDR1 and CDR2: SGHVS and FQNEAQ. The CDR3 is 15 residues long. V was clipped by 5 bases and J by 0 bases, with 11 bases between them. For the CDR3, the DNA is TGTGCCAGCAGCACGACAGCCAACTCTGGAAACACCATATATTTT. Its translation is CASSTTANSGNTIYF.

The chain carries TRBV19 and TRBJ1-2; possibly TRBD1 for D (6 bases). CDR1 is LNHDA and CDR2 is SQIVND in the germline V gene (reference sequence). V lost 7 bases, J lost 0 bases, and 15 bases lay in between. This CDR3 is built from 15 residues. The DNA for the CDR3 is TGTGCCAGTATCGACAGGACCGGCCCTAACTATGGCTACACCTTC. Its protein product is CASIDRTGPNYGYTF.

This clonotype has more than one count but fewer than ten. This rearrangement joins TRBV4-3 to TRBJ2-1, with 8 nucleotides matching TRBD2. Trimming cost V 3 bases and J 2 bases; bases outside gene matches: 6. The germline V gene encodes CDR1 LGHNA and CDR2 YSLEER. The length of the CDR3 is 16 residues. CDR3 coding DNA: TGCGCCAGCAGCCAGGATGTAGCGGGGACCTACAATGAGCAGTTCTTC. As protein: CASSQDVAGTYNEQFF.

This clonotype came up many times. The chain carries TRBV12-3 or TRBV12-4 and TRBJ1-1; no definite D call. This CDR3 is built from 13 residues. The germline V and J ends were trimmed by 6 bases and 5 bases, with 13 bases remaining between them. CDR3 sequence (DNA): TGTGCCAGCAGCATGGGGATATGGACTGAAGCTTTCTTT. As protein: CASSMGIWTEAFF.

The chain links TRBV20-1 to TRBJ2-7; a weak D match, TRBD2 (7 bases). There are 15 residues in the CDR3. Trimming took 7 bases from V and 6 from J, leaving 25 bases between them. CDR1 DFQATT and CDR2 SNEGSKA come from the germline V gene (reference sequence). CDR3 in amino acids: CSVPGTTRPGGEQYF. As DNA, the CDR3 is TGCAGTGTACCCGGGACAACCCGACCGGGAGGCGAGCAGTACTTC.

This clonotype turned up a few times. The chain is built from TRBV18 and TRBJ2-2; D unclear. CDR3 length: 16 amino acids. Germline CDR1 and CDR2: KGHSH and LQKENI. Deletions cut 0 bases from V and 2 bases from J, with 10 bases between. The CDR3 DNA follows: TGTGCCAGCTCACCACCGTCCCGGACCAACACCGGGGAGCTGTTTTTT. Translation gives CASSPPSRTNTGELFF.

The V and J genes are TRBV14 and TRBJ2-6; 8 bases are shared with TRBD1. This CDR3 comprises 18 residues. Losses at the gene ends were 0 bases for V and 0 bases for J; bases not matched to a gene: 4. The germline CDR1 and CDR2 sequences are SGHDN and FVKESK. The CDR3 DNA reads TGTGCCAGCAGCCAAGAGCAGGGGGCCCACTCTGGGGCCAACGTCCTGACTTTC. Translation gives CASSQEQGAHSGANVLTF.

Many counts were recorded for this clonotype. The V call is TRBV29-1, the J call TRBJ1-2; D possibly corresponds to TRBD1 (6 bases). There are 12 residues in the CDR3. The V gene lost 5 bases and the J gene lost 2 bases, with 9 bases spanning the gap. The germline CDR1 and CDR2 sequences are SQVTM and ANQGSEA. The CDR3 reads CSVLDSNYGYTF. CDR3 DNA: TGCAGCGTTTTGGACAGCAACTATGGCTACACCTTC. Complete variable domain (other parts from reference TRBV29-1 and TRBJ1-2): SAVISQKPSRDICQRGTSLTIQCQVDSQVTMMFWYRQQPGQSLTLIATANQGSEATYESGFVIDKFPISRPNLTFSTLTVSNMSPEDSSIYLCSVLDSNYGYTFGSGTRLTVV.

This clonotype was seen many times. The chain is built from TRBV15 and TRBJ1-2; TRBD1 agrees at 10 bases. V gave up 0 bases and J gave up 1 base; unmatched junction bases: 5. CDR1 and CDR2 from the germline V gene are LNHNV and YYDKDF (reference sequence). This CDR3 region has 17 residues. The CDR3 DNA sequence: TGTGCCACCAGCAGAGATCGAGGACAGGGGGTTAACTATGGCTACACCTTC. Residues: CATSRDRGQGVNYGYTF.

The J gene is TRBJ2-5, the V gene TRBV20-1; D gene ambiguous. The germline V gene has CDR1 DFQATT and CDR2 SNEGSKA (reference sequence). Trimming took off 3 bases at V and 2 bases at J, with 7 bases between the two ends. CDR3 length: 12 residues. CDR3 loop: CSARTVQETQYF. The CDR3 DNA is TGCAGTGCTAGGACTGTGCAAGAGACCCAGTACTTC.

The chain couples TRBV27 to TRBJ1-5, with a weak D call TRBD1 (6 bases). CDR1 and CDR2 (germline): MNHEY, SMNVEV (reference sequence). V was shortened by 0 bases and J by 3 bases, with 9 bases between the two germline ends. The CDR3 length is 15 residues. CDR3 sequence reads: CASSLSAGANQPQHF. The CDR3 nucleotides are TGTGCCAGCAGTTTATCGGCGGGGGCCAATCAGCCCCAGCATTTT.

V usage is TRBV4-2 and J usage is TRBJ2-7; D is unresolved. Trimming stripped 0 bases from V and 5 bases from J, with 11 bases between. Per germline, CDR1 LGHNA and CDR2 YNFKEQ. The CDR3 extends over 14 amino acids. The CDR3 sequence is CASSQDSALDEQYF. DNA of the CDR3: TGTGCCAGCAGCCAAGATTCAGCCCTAGACGAGCAGTACTTC.

This clonotype was observed many times. This sequence joins TRBV20-1 and TRBJ2-1; the D gene is possibly TRBD1 (5 bases). V was trimmed by 6 bases and J by 4 bases, leaving 16 bases between them. Germline V gene sequence: CDR1 DFQATT, CDR2 SNEGSKA (reference sequence). CDR3 length: 14 amino acids. CDR3 sequence: CSAKKVGPYNEQFF. Here the CDR3 DNA reads TGCAGTGCCAAAAAGGTGGGGCCGTACAATGAGCAGTTCTTC.

This chain connects TRBV13 to TRBJ2-4; D gene unclear. From germline, CDR1 is PRHDT and CDR2 FYEKMQ (reference sequence). The CDR3 is 14 residues long. V lost 3 bases, J lost 7 bases, and 13 bases lay in between. This CDR3 is CASSLQQSSNIQYF. As DNA, the CDR3 is TGTGCCAGCAGCTTGCAACAGTCGTCGAACATTCAGTACTTC.

This clonotype was detected ten times or more. The rearrangement joins TRBV5-1 to TRBJ2-7; perhaps D is TRBD1 or TRBD2 (6 bases each). This CDR3 is 15 amino acids long. Germline CDR1 reads SGHRS; CDR2 reads YFSETQ. Trimming pared 1 base from V and 2 bases from J, leaving 13 bases between. CDR3 residues: CASSLLGGAPYEQYF. In nucleotides, the CDR3 is TGCGCCAGCAGCTTGCTGGGGGGCGCTCCCTACGAGCAGTACTTC.

V gene TRBV6-2 or TRBV6-3 combines with J gene TRBJ2-7; D could derive from TRBD1 or TRBD2 (5 bases each). CDR3 length equals 14 residues. CDR1 and CDR2 (germline): MNHEY, SVGEGT. V was pared by 4 bases and J by 5 bases, with 15 bases between. DNA of the CDR3: TGTGCCAGCAGTTGGGGGTTCAAGGGCCACGAGCAGTACTTC. Amino acids: CASSWGFKGHEQYF.

The CDR3 here is CASKGQDSTGDTQYF. The CDR3 bases are TGCGCCAGCAAGGGCCAGGACTCCACAGGAGATACGCAGTATTTT. The V gene is TRBV5-1, the J gene TRBJ2-3; perhaps D is TRBD1 or TRBD2 (5 bases each). V was clipped by 6 bases and J by 5 bases, with 19 bases between them. Germline CDR1 reads SGHRS; CDR2 reads YFSETQ. The CDR3 consists of 15 residues.